Sequencing of this TCR beta chain was carried out in a study of T cell responses to AZD1222 COVID-19 vaccine. The study, taken as a whole, reports: Following two doses of AZD1222, Spike-specific TCR breadth and depth rose.

In regard to this clone: Its matching antigen is unknown.

This CDR3 spans 15 amino acids. Per the germline V gene, CDR1 is SGHDT and CDR2 is YYEEEE. V lost 6 bases, J lost 3 bases, and 15 bases lay in between. Sequencing was performed with immunoSEQ multiplex PCR; in TCRdb, only in-frame clones are kept and a portion is missing. The repertoire holds some 130,000 clones, with around four fifths as singletons. This clonotype was sampled from an adult in good health. The sequencing used peripheral blood, collected on day 0 of AZD1222 vaccination. The V call is TRBV5-6, the J call TRBJ2-2, with a possible D match to TRBD2 (7 bases). The CDR3 loop is CASIPAGAYTGELFF. CDR3 in DNA: TGTGCCAGCATCCCCGCGGGGGCCTACACCGGGGAGCTGTTTTTT.